These 12 T cell receptor beta chains were all obtained from the same sample, sequenced in a study of cytomegalovirus exposure and HLA in healthy donors. TCRdb's table, derived via immunoSEQ multiplex PCR, lists solely in-frame clones and lacks some. The sample holds 150,000 to 200,000 clones, roughly 83% seen once. Sequenced sample: PBMCs. The receptors were sampled from a man under 40 in good health and CMV-seropositive.

The CDR3 nucleotides read TGTGCCAGCAGACTAGCGGGAAGCTCCTACAATGAGCAGTTCTTC. The encoded protein is CASRLAGSSYNEQFF. The chain combines TRBV19 with TRBJ2-1, with 11 bases aligning to TRBD2. V gave up 9 bases and J gave up 0 bases; unmatched junction bases: 4. The germline CDR1 and CDR2 sequences are LNHDA and SQIVND (reference sequence). The CDR3 has 15 residues.

This rearrangement joins TRBV6-1 to TRBJ1-5; TRBD1 aligns across 7 bases. The CDR3 is 15 residues long. Trimming removed 1 base from V and 6 bases from J; junction bases left unmatched: 6. Germline CDR1 is MNHNS and CDR2 is SASEGT. The CDR3 protein is CASSEGLGTVQPQHF. In DNA, the CDR3 is TGTGCCAGCAGTGAAGGACTAGGGACAGTTCAGCCCCAGCATTTT.

The CDR3 is CASSLAGVYEQYF. As DNA, the CDR3 is TGTGCCAGCAGCTTAGCGGGGGTCTACGAGCAGTACTTC. The gene calls are TRBV11-2 and TRBJ2-7; D possibly corresponds to TRBD2 (6 bases). V gave up 1 base and J gave up 3 bases, with 7 bases separating them. This CDR3 is built from 13 residues. Germline CDR1 and CDR2: SGHAT and FQNNGV.

The rearrangement uses TRBV9 and TRBJ2-7; 8 bases agree with TRBD1. Germline V CDR1 and CDR2: SGDLS, YYNGEE. After removal of 2 bases from V and 6 bases from J, the junction contained 10 bases not matched to a gene. The CDR3 consists of 15 residues. In nucleotides, the CDR3 is TGTGCCAGCAGCGTCCCCCCGGACAGGGAAAGCGAGCAGTACTTC. Translating gives CASSVPPDRESEQYF.

The gene calls are TRBV19 and TRBJ1-4; weak D call: TRBD1 (5 bases). This CDR3 contains 12 residues. CDR1 and CDR2 from the germline V gene are LNHDA and SQIVND (reference sequence). V lost 6 bases, J lost 5 bases, and 7 bases lay in between. CDR3 protein: CASSGGNEKLFF. CDR3 in DNA: TGTGCCAGTAGCGGGGGGAATGAAAAACTGTTTTTT.

This clone was observed a handful of times. This chain joins TRBV28 and TRBJ2-7; perhaps TRBD1 as D (5 bases). The CDR3 extends over 11 amino acids. V was shortened by 6 bases and J by 6 bases, with 9 bases between the two germline ends. Germline V gives CDR1 MDHEN, CDR2 SYDVKM. CDR3 loop: CASSSRGEQYF. In DNA, the CDR3 is TGTGCCAGCAGCTCTAGGGGCGAGCAGTACTTC. Filled out from reference TRBV28 and TRBJ2-7, the complete variable domain reads DVKVTQSSRYLVKRTGEKVFLECVQDMDHENMFWYRQDPGLGLRLIYFSYDVKMKEKGDIPEGYSVSREKKERFSLILESASTNQTSMYLCASSSRGEQYFGPGTRLTVT.

The CDR3 region is CASSLRDSTYEQYF. In DNA form, the CDR3 reads TGTGCCAGCAGCTTAAGGGACAGTACCTACGAGCAGTACTTC. The chain couples TRBV7-2 to TRBJ2-7, with 7 bases fitting TRBD1. Looked up from germline, CDR1 is SGHTA and CDR2 is FQGNSA. The V gene end was trimmed by 2 bases and the J gene end by 2 bases; junction bases not matched to a gene: 3. The CDR3 sequence is 14 residues long.

The chain employs TRBV18 and TRBJ1-3; 7 bases line up with TRBD1. This CDR3 comprises 15 residues. V lost 2 bases and J lost 0; bases outside the gene matches: 1. Germline assignment: CDR1 KGHSH and CDR2 LQKENI. Written as DNA, the CDR3 is TGTGCCAGCTCACCAGGGACAGCCTCTGGAAACACCATATATTTT. Encoded protein: CASSPGTASGNTIYF.

The count of this clone is one. CDR3 in amino acids: CASSPTGTDTYEQYF. The CDR3 DNA follows: TGTGCCAGCAGCCCTACCGGGACTGACACCTACGAGCAGTACTTC. The rearrangement joins TRBV28 to TRBJ2-7; maybe TRBD2 (6 bases). The CDR3 has 15 residues. V gave up 6 bases and J gave up 2 bases, with 17 bases separating them. From germline, CDR1 is MDHEN and CDR2 SYDVKM.

This chain joins TRBV2 and TRBJ2-2; 12 bases align to TRBD2. This CDR3 comprises 15 residues. J lost 7 bases, V lost 7 bases, and 7 bases had no gene match. Germline CDR1 reads SNHLY; CDR2 reads FYNNEI. The CDR3 reads CASMALAGGGGELFF. The CDR3 bases are TGTGCCAGCATGGCACTAGCGGGGGGTGGCGGGGAGCTGTTTTTT. The variable domain in full, with the rest retrieved from reference TRBV2 and TRBJ2-2, is EPEVTQTPSHQVTQMGQEVILRCVPISNHLYFYWYRQILGQKVEFLVSFYNNEISEKSEIFDDQFSVERPDGSNFTLKIRSTKLEDSAMYFCASMALAGGGGELFFGEGSRLTVL.

This chain links TRBV9 with TRBJ2-3; the D gene is possibly TRBD2 (5 bases). CDR3 length equals 15 residues. V dropped 0 bases and J dropped 4 bases, with 12 bases sitting between them. Per the germline V gene, CDR1 is SGDLS and CDR2 is YYNGEE. The CDR3 sequence is CASSVGPGKSDTQYF. The CDR3 nucleotides are TGTGCCAGCAGCGTAGGCCCGGGAAAGTCAGATACGCAGTATTTT.

The chain joins TRBV9 to TRBJ2-1, with D perhaps matching TRBD2 (5 bases). This CDR3 spans 18 amino acids. The V end lost 5 bases, the J end lost 1 base, and 22 bases lay between the germline ends. Germline lookup yields CDR1 SGDLS and CDR2 YYNGEE. CDR3 nucleotide sequence: TGTGCCAGCAGAACTAGAGGTCAACGGTACGGTTCCTACAATGAGCAGTTCTTC. Translating gives CASRTRGQRYGSYNEQFF.